This record concerns one T cell receptor beta chain sequence. One end of the junction is discordant with germline, which a read error may explain. The CDR3 totals 15 residues. CDR1 MNHEY and CDR2 SVGAGI come from the germline V gene. Assay: immunoSEQ multiplex PCR; the TCRdb copy retains only in-frame clones and omits some. The sample includes some 350,000 clones, approximately 90% of them seen just once. The data originate from a study of Ad26.COV2.S vaccination and SARS-CoV-2 variants. This specimen was peripheral blood, taken after recovery from COVID-19. This chain joins TRBV6-5 and TRBJ1-1; D gene unclear. The receptor was derived from a human donor who had recovered from COVID-19. CDR3 loop: CASSHSKAVNTEAFF. CDR3 nucleotides: TGTGCCAGCAGTCACTCTAAGGCAGTGAACACTGAAGCTTTCTTT.